Each of the 29 T cell receptor beta chains below was sequenced from the same sample in a study of T cell repertoires in cytomegalovirus infection. TCRdb itself ran the reads through MiXCR, one entry per CDR3 protein. The data hold about 920,000 distinct CDR3 sequences, with around 29% observed a single time. Antigens for these TCRs are unknown. The sequenced sample was cultured CD8+ T cells from PBMCs, obtained from culture after CMV antigen stimulation. These receptors originate from a human donor in good health (CMV status not recorded). Some clones in this sample may be carry-over from other donors' samples.

Many counts were recorded for this clonotype. J is TRBJ2-7 and V is TRBV7-6; 8 nucleotides match TRBD2. The V gene's germline CDR1 is SGHVS and CDR2 FNYEAQ. The CDR3 runs to 19 residues. The ends lost 3 bases at V and 1 base at J; junction bases unmatched: 17. The CDR3 DNA is TGTGCCAGCAGCTTTGAGTCCGCGACTAGTAGCGGGGATTCCTACGAGCAGTACTTC. This sequence encodes CASSFESATSSGDSYEQYF.

This chain joins TRBV7-9 and TRBJ2-5, with D perhaps matching TRBD2 (5 bases). Trimming left V 3 bases short and J 3 bases short, with 17 bases between. This CDR3 spans 16 amino acids. The germline CDR1 and CDR2 sequences are SEHNR and FQNEAQ (reference sequence). The CDR3 spells CASSFPGPRVEETQYF. DNA of the CDR3: TGTGCCAGCAGCTTCCCCGGCCCGAGGGTCGAAGAGACCCAGTACTTC.

V gene TRBV2 combines with J gene TRBJ1-5; no firm D call. With 7 bases removed from V and 0 bases from J, the gap between germline ends came to 22 bases. The V gene's germline CDR1 is SNHLY and CDR2 FYNNEI. This CDR3 is 18 amino acids long. Here the CDR3 reads CASNLNFADYYSNQPQHF. In DNA form, the CDR3 reads TGTGCCAGCAACCTTAACTTTGCGGATTACTATAGCAATCAGCCCCAGCATTTT. The full variable domain, in which reference TRBV2 and TRBJ1-5 provide the parts outside the CDR3, is EPEVTQTPSHQVTQMGQEVILRCVPISNHLYFYWYRQILGQKVEFLVSFYNNEISEKSEIFDDQFSVERPDGSNFTLKIRSTKLEDSAMYFCASNLNFADYYSNQPQHFGDGTRLSIL.

The table lists this clonotype with a few counts. The chain couples TRBV27 to TRBJ2-1; the match to TRBD1 covers 10 bases. Germline lookup yields CDR1 MNHEY and CDR2 SMNVEV (reference sequence). This CDR3 spans 17 amino acids. The V segment lost 4 bases and the J segment 9 bases; nucleotides outside the gene matches: 15. The CDR3 DNA reads TGTGCCAGCAGTTCCTCGCGGGACAGGGGTACCCTCGGTGAGCAGTTCTTC. Translation: CASSSSRDRGTLGEQFF.

This clonotype was picked up a small number of times. V is TRBV6-2 or TRBV6-3 and J is TRBJ2-5; TRBD2 matches 8 bases. Germline CDR1 is MNHEY and CDR2 is SVGEGT. Trimming took 7 bases from V and 1 from J; bases not matched to a gene: 5. This CDR3 is 14 amino acids long. Here the CDR3 DNA reads TGTGCCAGCACCGAGCGGGGGATCCAAGAGACCCAGTACTTC. Translated: CASTERGIQETQYF.

This clonotype has a handful of counts. The V gene is TRBV10-3, the J gene TRBJ1-5; 8 bases map to TRBD1. Germline CDR1 is ENHRY and CDR2 is SYGVKD. The junction had 6 bases not matched to a gene; V was cut back by 8 bases and J by 6 bases. CDR3 length: 13 residues. The CDR3 sequence: CAIGQGMGQPQHF. DNA for the CDR3: TGTGCCATCGGACAGGGCATGGGTCAGCCCCAGCATTTT.

This clonotype was seen once. This chain links TRBV20-1 with TRBJ2-1, with D perhaps matching TRBD2 (5 bases). Germline assignment: CDR1 DFQATT and CDR2 SNEGSKA (reference sequence). V was clipped by 2 bases and J by 0 bases, with 11 bases between them. This CDR3 contains 15 residues. CDR3 coding DNA: TGCAGTGCTAGATCGGCTAGCCACTCCTACAATGAGCAGTTCTTC. Its protein is CSARSASHSYNEQFF.

V usage is TRBV27 and J usage is TRBJ2-2; tentatively, D is TRBD1 or TRBD2 (5 bases each). Trimming cost V 2 bases and J 6 bases, with 22 bases left between them. The CDR3 is made up of 18 amino acids. The germline gives CDR1 MNHEY, CDR2 SMNVEV (reference sequence). The CDR3 loop is CASSLIGRWPGRPGELFF. The CDR3 DNA sequence: TGTGCCAGCAGTTTAATTGGCCGGTGGCCAGGGAGACCCGGGGAGCTGTTTTTT.

CDR3 amino acids: CASTPGLVGNEQFF. In DNA, the CDR3 is TGTGCCAGCACCCCGGGACTAGTAGGCAATGAGCAGTTCTTC. The chain joins TRBV27 to TRBJ2-1; 8 bases are shared with TRBD2. Germline V gene data show CDR1 as MNHEY and CDR2 as SMNVEV (reference sequence). The length of the CDR3 is 14 residues. V shed 7 bases, J shed 6 bases, and the junction held 8 bases outside the gene matches.

This clonotype was picked up many times. The chain joins TRBV7-9 to TRBJ1-2, with 9 bases aligning to TRBD1. Looked up from germline, CDR1 is SEHNR and CDR2 is FQNEAQ (reference sequence). CDR3 length: 15 amino acids. V shed 3 bases and J 2 bases; nucleotides not matched to a gene: 4. The CDR3 DNA sequence: TGTGCCAGCAGCTTCCCCGGACAGGGGAACTATGGCTACACCTTC. Residues: CASSFPGQGNYGYTF.

In its sample, this clonotype ranks as medium-sized (0.01 to 0.1%). This CDR3 is CASSLFPRLAGVQETQYF. The CDR3 DNA follows: TGTGCCAGCAGCTTATTTCCCCGACTAGCGGGGGTCCAAGAGACCCAGTACTTC. V is TRBV7-9 and J is TRBJ2-5; 12 bases line up with TRBD2. CDR3 length equals 18 residues. Germline lookup yields CDR1 SEHNR and CDR2 FQNEAQ (reference sequence). After removal of 2 bases from V and 1 base from J, the junction contained 8 bases not matched to a gene.

J is TRBJ2-1 and V is TRBV6-5, with TRBD1 as a possible D gene (5 bases). The CDR3 totals 13 residues. CDR1 MNHEY and CDR2 SVGAGI come from the germline V gene. Trimming stripped 0 bases from V and 8 bases from J, with 8 bases between. The CDR3 DNA sequence: TGTGCCAGCAGTTACTCGATGGGGCATGAGCAGTTCTTC. Its translation: CASSYSMGHEQFF.

J is TRBJ2-5 and V is TRBV27; 10 bases agree with TRBD1. Trimming at V came to 6 bases and at J to 2 bases, leaving 12 bases not matched to a gene. Germline V lookup: CDR1 MNHEY, CDR2 SMNVEV (reference sequence). This CDR3 comprises 17 residues. The CDR3 is CASSPTPGQGIQETQYF. The CDR3 nucleotides read TGTGCCAGCAGCCCCACACCGGGACAGGGGATACAAGAGACCCAGTACTTC.

The chain links TRBV6-2 or TRBV6-3 to TRBJ2-5; D is uncertain. The V end was cut by 3 bases, the J end by 1 base, with 15 bases between. CDR3 length equals 16 residues. The V gene's germline CDR1 is MNHEY and CDR2 SVGEGT. The CDR3 DNA reads as TGTGCCAGCAGTTATCGGGCCTACCCGAGCCAAGAGACCCAGTACTTC. Protein sequence: CASSYRAYPSQETQYF.

V gene TRBV6-4 combines with J gene TRBJ2-5; 7 nucleotides agree with TRBD2. Germline loops: CDR1 MRHNA, CDR2 SNTAGT. Trimming at V came to 5 bases and at J to 3 bases, leaving 6 bases not matched to a gene. This CDR3 has 14 residues. CDR3: CASSYGGTEETQYF. CDR3 DNA sequence: TGTGCCAGCAGTTACGGGGGGACCGAAGAGACCCAGTACTTC.

In this sample, this clonotype turned up a few times. This chain links TRBV7-6 with TRBJ2-5; D is ambiguous. V lost 5 bases, J lost 5 bases, and 18 bases lay in between. Germline assignment: CDR1 SGHVS and CDR2 FNYEAQ. This CDR3 region has 15 residues. DNA of the CDR3: TGTGCCAGCAGCGAAAGGCTGCTAGGCAGGGAGACCCAGTACTTC. Encoded protein: CASSERLLGRETQYF.

This clonotype was recorded at least ten times. Here the CDR3 reads CASSSTSRGSDEAFF. DNA of the CDR3: TGTGCCAGCAGCTCAACCTCCCGGGGTTCAGATGAAGCTTTCTTT. This chain uses TRBV7-8 with TRBJ1-1, with D hard to call. CDR3 size: 15 residues. V was trimmed by 4 bases and J by 7 bases, leaving 19 bases between them. Germline-derived CDR1 and CDR2 are SGHVS and FQNEAQ.

This chain uses TRBV28 with TRBJ2-7; D is possibly TRBD1 (6 bases). Germline V gene sequence: CDR1 MDHEN, CDR2 SYDVKM. V was clipped by 4 bases and J by 7 bases, with 14 bases between them. This CDR3 region has 13 residues. The CDR3 bases are TGTGCCAGCAGTTCGGACAGATTCGTGGAGCAGTACGTC. Translating gives CASSSDRFVEQYV.

V gene TRBV7-6 combines with J gene TRBJ1-2; D gene unclear. Trimming took off 5 bases at V and 4 bases at J, with 14 bases between the two ends. The CDR3 is 14 residues long. Germline CDR1 and CDR2: SGHVS and FNYEAQ. CDR3 nucleotide sequence: TGTGCCAGCAGCAACCGAAGGGATTCCTATGGCTACACCTTC. Its translation is CASSNRRDSYGYTF.

In its sample, this clonotype was seen once. The chain uses TRBV27 and TRBJ2-1, with D possibly TRBD2 on 6 matching bases. CDR3 length: 13 residues. Germline assignment: CDR1 MNHEY and CDR2 SMNVEV (reference sequence). V shed 6 bases and J shed 5 bases, with 11 bases lying between them. The CDR3 is CASSTGEDNEQFF. The CDR3 coding sequence is TGTGCCAGCAGCACGGGAGAGGACAATGAGCAGTTCTTC.

The chain joins TRBV19 to TRBJ1-6, with D maybe TRBD1 (5 bases). Per the germline V gene, CDR1 is LNHDA and CDR2 is SQIVND (reference sequence). Trimming cost V 5 bases and J 10 bases, with 18 bases left between them. The length of the CDR3 is 15 residues. The CDR3 region is CASSSDDSYISPLHF. CDR3 DNA: TGTGCCAGTAGTTCAGACGACAGTTACATATCACCCCTCCACTTT.

This clonotype was observed a few times. This rearrangement joins TRBV27 to TRBJ2-7, with TRBD1 as a possible D gene (5 bases). The V gene lost 5 bases and the J gene lost 7 bases, with 12 bases spanning the gap. The CDR3 covers 12 residues. Germline CDR1 MNHEY, CDR2 SMNVEV (reference sequence). The CDR3 loop reads CASSASGNEQYF. CDR3 DNA: TGTGCCAGCAGTGCTTCAGGGAATGAGCAGTACTTC.

There are many counts of this clonotype. The genes are TRBV7-8 and TRBJ1-3, with D perhaps TRBD1 (6 bases). The CDR3 runs to 16 residues. In germline, CDR1 is SGHVS, CDR2 FQNEAQ. V was trimmed by 1 base and J by 0 bases, leaving 10 bases between them. CDR3 nucleotides: TGTGCCAGCAGCTTAGAGGGGGTGGGCTCTGGAAACACCATATATTTT. This translates into CASSLEGVGSGNTIYF.

The chain recombines TRBV20-1 with TRBJ1-2; 8 bases map to TRBD1. V trimming: 2 bases; J trimming: 4 bases; junction bases outside the gene matches: 6. This CDR3 region has 14 residues. Germline loops: CDR1 DFQATT, CDR2 SNEGSKA (reference sequence). CDR3 sequence reads: CSARSDRAGYGYTF. The DNA of the CDR3 is TGCAGTGCTAGATCGGACAGGGCAGGCTATGGCTACACCTTC.

J is TRBJ1-1 and V is TRBV12-3 or TRBV12-4; D gene uncertain. The CDR3 runs to 13 residues. Between the trimmed V and J ends, which lost 4 bases and 6 bases, there was a span of 12 bases. In nucleotides, the CDR3 is TGTGCCAGCAGTTGGACGGGTTGGGCTGAAGCTTTCTTT. Translated: CASSWTGWAEAFF.

The V gene is TRBV5-6, the J gene TRBJ1-2; no clear D. The CDR3 has 14 amino acids. V was shortened by 4 bases and J by 6 bases, with 16 bases between the two germline ends. Germline assignment: CDR1 SGHDT and CDR2 YYEEEE. The CDR3 is CASSPGRPADGYTF. CDR3 nucleotide sequence: TGTGCCAGCAGCCCGGGCCGCCCCGCGGATGGCTACACCTTC.

This clonotype has at least ten counts. This chain connects TRBV12-3 or TRBV12-4 to TRBJ2-3; 7 bases fit TRBD2. V lost 6 bases, J lost 5 bases, and 2 bases stayed unmatched. There are 12 residues in the CDR3. CDR3 in amino acids: CASSPGGDTQYF. In nucleotides, the CDR3 is TGTGCCAGCAGCCCGGGGGGAGATACGCAGTATTTT.

J is TRBJ1-2 and V is TRBV9, with D possibly TRBD1 on 6 matching bases. V was clipped by 9 bases and J by 7 bases, with 19 bases between them. The CDR3 spans 13 residues. Germline loops: CDR1 SGDLS, CDR2 YYNGEE. The CDR3 region is CANTNRVVGGYTF. The CDR3 coding sequence is TGTGCCAACACCAACAGGGTCGTCGGTGGCTACACCTTC.

This clonotype was observed a single time. The chain joins TRBV29-1 to TRBJ1-2, with D unresolved. V dropped 7 bases and J dropped 11 bases, with 14 bases sitting between them. Germline assignment: CDR1 SQVTM and CDR2 ANQGSEA. The CDR3 spans 10 residues. The CDR3 region is CSALEVWYTF. The CDR3 DNA reads as TGCAGCGCCTTGGAGGTTTGGTACACCTTC.